Below are 20 T cell receptor beta chains sequenced from a single sample in a study of blood T cell repertoires in COVID-19. Profiled with immunoSEQ multiplex PCR; TCRdb holds only in-frame clones, not every one. The sample carries about 200,000 clones, approximately 90% recorded once. Sequenced: peripheral blood. These TCRs come from a man older than 75 with acute or convalescent COVID-19.

The J gene is TRBJ1-2, the V gene TRBV24-1, with unresolved D. Germline assignment: CDR1 KGHDR and CDR2 SFDVKD. The CDR3 is 13 residues long. Trimming cost V 4 bases and J 2 bases, with 7 bases left between them. The CDR3 is CATSESGNYGYTF. In DNA, the CDR3 is TGTGCCACCAGTGAATCCGGGAACTATGGCTACACCTTC.

The V call is TRBV19, the J call TRBJ2-1, with D maybe TRBD2 (5 bases). The CDR3 is 15 residues long. Germline CDR1 reads LNHDA; CDR2 reads SQIVND (reference sequence). Trimming shortened V by 7 bases and J by 2 bases, and 15 bases separated the two germline ends. The CDR3 nucleotides are TGTGCCAGTAAAACGGCTAGCAGCGCCTACAATGAGCAGTTCTTC. Protein: CASKTASSAYNEQFF.

The chain uses TRBV5-8 and TRBJ2-1; 12 bases are shared with TRBD2. The ends lost 4 bases at V and 7 bases at J; junction bases unmatched: 18. Germline CDR1 is SGHTS and CDR2 is YDEGEE. The CDR3 loop spans 19 amino acids. The CDR3 loop is CASSPKDRGLAGGGNEQFF. The CDR3 DNA sequence: TGTGCCAGCAGCCCGAAAGACAGGGGGCTAGCGGGAGGGGGAAATGAGCAGTTCTTC. The full variable domain, rest sourced from reference TRBV5-8 and TRBJ2-1, is EAGVTQSPTHLIKTRGQQATLRCSPISGHTSVYWYQQALGLGLQFLLWYDEGEERNRGNFPPRFSGRQFPNYSSELNVNALELEDSALYLCASSPKDRGLAGGGNEQFFGPGTRLTVL.

This clone was counted a single time. The chain uses TRBV4-3 and TRBJ1-2; TRBD1 aligns across 7 bases. There are 17 residues in the CDR3. V gave up 0 bases and J gave up 5 bases; unmatched junction bases: 12. Germline V CDR1 and CDR2: LGHNA, YSLEER. CDR3 bases: TGCGCCAGCAGCCAAGATTTGGATACTACAGGGGAATATGGCTACACCTTC. Protein sequence: CASSQDLDTTGEYGYTF.

The V gene is TRBV4-2, the J gene TRBJ2-2; the match to TRBD1 covers 10 bases. Germline CDR1 reads LGHNA; CDR2 reads YNFKEQ. Trimming cost V 3 bases and J 2 bases; bases outside gene matches: 9. The CDR3 is made up of 18 amino acids. CDR3 residues: CASSQKGQGRINTGELFF. DNA for the CDR3: TGTGCCAGCAGCCAGAAGGGACAGGGGCGAATAAACACCGGGGAGCTGTTTTTT.

The chain carries TRBV20-1 and TRBJ1-2, with a possible D match to TRBD1 (5 bases). Germline lookup yields CDR1 DFQATT and CDR2 SNEGSKA (reference sequence). V was pared by 4 bases and J by 5 bases, with 8 bases between. CDR3 length: 11 residues. In DNA form, the CDR3 reads TGCAGTGCTACGACAGATTATGGCTACACCTTC. Residues: CSATTDYGYTF.

The genes are TRBV5-1 and TRBJ2-5, with TRBD1 identical over 7 bases. In germline, CDR1 is SGHRS, CDR2 YFSETQ. The V and J ends lost 1 base and 1 base, in that order; junction bases with no gene match: 10. This CDR3 is 17 amino acids long. The CDR3 here is CASSLRTSSGGQETQYF. The CDR3, as DNA: TGCGCCAGCAGCTTGAGGACGAGTTCAGGGGGCCAAGAGACCCAGTACTTC. Together with reference TRBV5-1 and TRBJ2-5, the CDR3 gives the full variable domain: KAGVTQTPRYLIKTRGQQVTLSCSPISGHRSVSWYQQTPGQGLQFLFEYFSETQRNKGNFPGRFSGRQFSNSRSEMNVSTLELGDSALYLCASSLRTSSGGQETQYFGPGTRLLVL.

This sequence joins TRBV29-1 and TRBJ2-3; 13 bases are shared with TRBD2. The CDR3 has 17 residues. V was pared by 5 bases and J by 3 bases, with 11 bases of the junction left unmatched. Looked up from germline, CDR1 is SQVTM and CDR2 is ANQGSEA. The chain's CDR3 is CSVYPGGTSGTTDTQYF. CDR3 in DNA: TGCAGCGTTTACCCGGGAGGGACTAGCGGGACAACAGATACGCAGTATTTT.

The V gene is TRBV11-2, the J gene TRBJ2-7; TRBD2 matches at 9 bases. Germline assignment: CDR1 SGHAT and CDR2 FQNNGV. Germline trimming cut 3 bases from V and 6 bases from J; bases unmatched to any gene: 3. The CDR3 totals 13 residues. CDR3 sequence: CASSFSGRGEQYV. The CDR3 nucleotides read TGTGCCAGCAGCTTTAGCGGGAGAGGCGAGCAGTACGTC.

The chain is built from TRBV5-4 and TRBJ1-4, with TRBD1 identical over 9 bases. J was trimmed by 5 bases and V by 4 bases; bases with no gene match: 6. The CDR3 covers 15 residues. CDR1 and CDR2 from the germline V gene are SGHNT and YYREEE (reference sequence). The CDR3 DNA sequence: TGTGCCAGCAGCCTCCCCGGACAGGGGAATGAAAAACTGTTTTTT. Protein: CASSLPGQGNEKLFF.

This chain connects TRBV28 to TRBJ1-1; no clear D gene. CDR1 MDHEN and CDR2 SYDVKM come from the germline V gene. CDR3 size: 12 residues. V was clipped by 4 bases and J by 2 bases, with 5 bases between them. CDR3 protein: CASSSVNTEAFF. The CDR3, as DNA: TGTGCCAGCAGTTCGGTAAACACTGAAGCTTTCTTT.

V usage is TRBV19 and J usage is TRBJ1-5; 10 nucleotides agree with TRBD1. With 5 bases clipped from V and 5 bases from J, the junction kept 6 bases outside the gene matches. The CDR3 runs to 15 residues. Germline CDR1 LNHDA, CDR2 SQIVND (reference sequence). CDR3 coding DNA: TGTGCCAGTAGTGACGCTGGGACAGGGGATCAGCCCCAGCATTTT. Encoded protein: CASSDAGTGDQPQHF.

The gene calls are TRBV4-1 and TRBJ2-3, with 8 nucleotides matching TRBD1. CDR3 size: 14 residues. From germline, CDR1 is MGHRA and CDR2 YSYEKL. V gave up 3 bases and J gave up 8 bases; unmatched junction bases: 7. The chain's CDR3 is CASSQVDRAGTQYF. Here the CDR3 DNA reads TGCGCCAGCAGCCAGGTGGACAGGGCTGGTACGCAGTATTTT.

This clone was detected only once. This chain joins TRBV6-2 or TRBV6-3 and TRBJ1-5; D may be TRBD1 (6 bases). The ends were cut back, 3 bases at V and 6 bases at J, with 12 bases in the middle. The CDR3 has 14 amino acids. In germline, CDR1 is MNHEY, CDR2 SVGEGT. As DNA, the CDR3 is TGTGCCAGCAGTTATGGGGGCGAGAGTCAGCCCCAGCATTTT. Its protein is CASSYGGESQPQHF.

J is TRBJ2-7 and V is TRBV19; possible D gene TRBD2, 6 bases. V lost 5 bases to trimming and J lost 4 bases, with 18 bases between them. Per the germline V gene, CDR1 is LNHDA and CDR2 is SQIVND (reference sequence). The CDR3 extends over 15 amino acids. The CDR3 loop reads CASSPVGGRRYEQYF. The CDR3 DNA reads as TGTGCCAGTAGTCCCGTTGGGGGGAGACGATACGAGCAGTACTTC.

The V and J genes are TRBV6-5 and TRBJ2-3; 12 positions agree with TRBD2. The germline gives CDR1 MNHEY, CDR2 SVGAGI. The J segment lost 6 bases and the V segment lost 6 bases, leaving 7 bases of the junction unmatched. This CDR3 has 15 residues. The chain's CDR3 is CASRQLAGGLDTQYF. The CDR3 nucleotides read TGTGCCAGCAGACAACTAGCGGGAGGTTTGGATACGCAGTATTTT.

This clone was seen only once. This chain uses TRBV7-2 with TRBJ1-2; 7 positions agree with TRBD1. Germline V gives CDR1 SGHTA, CDR2 FQGNSA. The V and J ends lost 3 bases and 4 bases, in that order; junction bases with no gene match: 5. The CDR3 contains 14 residues. In DNA form, the CDR3 reads TGTGCCAGCAGCTTTAAGGGACAGAGCTATGGCTACACCTTC. This sequence encodes CASSFKGQSYGYTF.

The chain carries TRBV5-1 and TRBJ1-2, with 8 bases lining up with TRBD1. The CDR3 sequence is 14 residues long. Germline CDR1 and CDR2: SGHRS and YFSETQ. V gave up 3 bases and J gave up 8 bases; unmatched junction bases: 9. Here the CDR3 DNA reads TGCGCCAGCAGCTGGACTCAGGGGGCTCTCGGCTACACCTTC. It specifies CASSWTQGALGYTF. Variable domain in full (rest from reference TRBV5-1 and TRBJ1-2): KAGVTQTPRYLIKTRGQQVTLSCSPISGHRSVSWYQQTPGQGLQFLFEYFSETQRNKGNFPGRFSGRQFSNSRSEMNVSTLELGDSALYLCASSWTQGALGYTFGSGTRLTVV.

The chain has TRBV5-1 and TRBJ2-3; 8 bases line up with TRBD2. The junction had 9 bases not matched to a gene; V was cut back by 4 bases and J by 2 bases. In germline, CDR1 is SGHRS, CDR2 YFSETQ. This CDR3 has 16 amino acids. The CDR3 sequence: CASSPGGSGVTDTQYF. DNA of the CDR3: TGCGCCAGCAGCCCTGGGGGTAGCGGGGTCACAGATACGCAGTATTTT.

This rearrangement joins TRBV24-1 to TRBJ1-1; tentatively, D is TRBD1 (6 bases). CDR1 is KGHDR, CDR2 SFDVKD, per germline. The CDR3 contains 15 residues. V lost 4 bases and J 1 base, leaving 12 bases between the germline ends. The CDR3 DNA reads as TGTGCCACCAGTGACGGGGCGACAGGGAACACTGAAGCTTTCTTT. Encoded protein: CATSDGATGNTEAFF.